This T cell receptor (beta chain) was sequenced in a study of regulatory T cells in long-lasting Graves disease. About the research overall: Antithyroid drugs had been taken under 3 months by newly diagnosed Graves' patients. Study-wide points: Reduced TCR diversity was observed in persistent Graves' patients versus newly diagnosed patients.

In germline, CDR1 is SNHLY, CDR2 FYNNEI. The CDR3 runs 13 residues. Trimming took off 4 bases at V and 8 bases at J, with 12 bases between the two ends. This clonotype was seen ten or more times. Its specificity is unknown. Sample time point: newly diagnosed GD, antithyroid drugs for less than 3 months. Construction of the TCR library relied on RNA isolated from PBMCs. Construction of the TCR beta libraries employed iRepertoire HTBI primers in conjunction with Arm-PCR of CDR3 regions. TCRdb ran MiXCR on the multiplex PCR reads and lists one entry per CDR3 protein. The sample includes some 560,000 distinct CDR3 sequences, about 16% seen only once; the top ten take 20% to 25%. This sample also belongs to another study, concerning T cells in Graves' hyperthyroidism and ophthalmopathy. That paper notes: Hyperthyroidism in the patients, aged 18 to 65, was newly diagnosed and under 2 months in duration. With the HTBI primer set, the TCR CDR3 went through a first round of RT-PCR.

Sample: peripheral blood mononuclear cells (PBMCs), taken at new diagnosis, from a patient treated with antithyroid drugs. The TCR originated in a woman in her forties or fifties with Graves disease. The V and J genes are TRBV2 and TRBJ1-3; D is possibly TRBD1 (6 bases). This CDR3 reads CASSVRGGHTIYF. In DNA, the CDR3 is TGTGCCAGCAGTGTAAGGGGGGGGCACACCATATATTTT.